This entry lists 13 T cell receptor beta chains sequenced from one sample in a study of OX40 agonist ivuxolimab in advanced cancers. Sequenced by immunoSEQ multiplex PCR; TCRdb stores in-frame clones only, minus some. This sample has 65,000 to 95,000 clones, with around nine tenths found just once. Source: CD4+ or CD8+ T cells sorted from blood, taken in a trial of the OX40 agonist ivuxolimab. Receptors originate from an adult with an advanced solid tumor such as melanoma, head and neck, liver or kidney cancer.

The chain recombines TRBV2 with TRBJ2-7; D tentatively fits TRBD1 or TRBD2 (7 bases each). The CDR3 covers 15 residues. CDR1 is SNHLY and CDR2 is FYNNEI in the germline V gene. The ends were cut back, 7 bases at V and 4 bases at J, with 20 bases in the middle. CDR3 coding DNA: TGTGCCAGCACTCAAGGGAGGGGGCCGATATACGAGCAGTACTTC. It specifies CASTQGRGPIYEQYF.

Here the CDR3 DNA reads TGTGCCAGCAGCGAGGGACAGGGGGCTTGGGAGACCCAGTACTTC. Translated, it gives CASSEGQGAWETQYF. The chain has TRBV11-3 and TRBJ2-5; 12 nucleotides agree with TRBD1. The germline V gene encodes CDR1 SGHNT and CDR2 YENEEA. Trimming took 5 bases from V and 5 from J; bases not matched to a gene: 6. The CDR3 covers 15 residues.

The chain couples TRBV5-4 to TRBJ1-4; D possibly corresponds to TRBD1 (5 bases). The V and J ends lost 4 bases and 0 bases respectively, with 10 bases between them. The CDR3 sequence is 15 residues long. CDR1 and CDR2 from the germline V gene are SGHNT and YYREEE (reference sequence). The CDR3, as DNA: TGTGCCAGCAGCCCATGGGGCGCAACTAATGAAAAACTGTTTTTT. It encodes CASSPWGATNEKLFF.

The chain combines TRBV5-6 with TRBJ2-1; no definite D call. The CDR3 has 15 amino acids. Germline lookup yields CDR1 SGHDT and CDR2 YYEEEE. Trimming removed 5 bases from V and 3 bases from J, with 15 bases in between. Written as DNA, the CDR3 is TGTGCCAGCAGTTACTATCCCCTAGACTACAATGAGCAGTTCTTC. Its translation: CASSYYPLDYNEQFF.

The CDR3 spells CASSSGTGFEQFF. The CDR3 DNA follows: TGCGCCAGCAGCTCCGGGACAGGGTTTGAGCAGTTCTTC. The chain has TRBV5-1 and TRBJ2-1; 9 nucleotides match TRBD1. The CDR3 loop spans 13 amino acids. Germline lookup yields CDR1 SGHRS and CDR2 YFSETQ. The V and J ends lost 3 bases and 9 bases, in that order; junction bases with no gene match: 4. Filled out from reference TRBV5-1 and TRBJ2-1, the complete variable domain reads KAGVTQTPRYLIKTRGQQVTLSCSPISGHRSVSWYQQTPGQGLQFLFEYFSETQRNKGNFPGRFSGRQFSNSRSEMNVSTLELGDSALYLCASSSGTGFEQFFGPGTRLTVL.

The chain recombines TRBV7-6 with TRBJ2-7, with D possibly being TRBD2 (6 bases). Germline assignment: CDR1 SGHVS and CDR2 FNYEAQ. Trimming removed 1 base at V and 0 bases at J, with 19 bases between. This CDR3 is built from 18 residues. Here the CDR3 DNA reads TGTGCCAGCAGCTTAGGGCCTTCGGAGCCGACTAGCTCCTACGAGCAGTACTTC. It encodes CASSLGPSEPTSSYEQYF.

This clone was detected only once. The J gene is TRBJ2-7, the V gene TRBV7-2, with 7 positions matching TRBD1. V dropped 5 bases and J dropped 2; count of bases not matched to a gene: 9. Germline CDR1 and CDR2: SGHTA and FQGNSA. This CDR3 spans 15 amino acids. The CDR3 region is CASSQWDSLAYEQYF. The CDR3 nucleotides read TGTGCCAGCAGCCAATGGGACAGTCTCGCCTACGAGCAGTACTTC. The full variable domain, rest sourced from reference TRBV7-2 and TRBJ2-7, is GAGVSQSPSNKVTEKGKDVELRCDPISGHTALYWYRQSLGQGLEFLIYFQGNSAPDKSGLPSDRFSAERTGGSVSTLTIQRTQQEDSAVYLCASSQWDSLAYEQYFGPGTRLTVT.

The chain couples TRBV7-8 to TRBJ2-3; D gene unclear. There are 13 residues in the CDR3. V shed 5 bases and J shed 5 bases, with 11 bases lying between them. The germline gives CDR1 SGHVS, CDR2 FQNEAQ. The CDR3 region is CASSPNTVDTQYF. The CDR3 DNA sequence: TGTGCCAGCAGCCCGAATACGGTAGATACGCAGTATTTT.

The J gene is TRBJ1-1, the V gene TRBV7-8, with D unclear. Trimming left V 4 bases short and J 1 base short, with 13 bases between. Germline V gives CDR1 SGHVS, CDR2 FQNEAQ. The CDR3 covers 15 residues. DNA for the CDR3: TGTGCCAGCAGCTCACAATTCCTGGGGAACACTGAAGCTTTCTTT. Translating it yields CASSSQFLGNTEAFF.

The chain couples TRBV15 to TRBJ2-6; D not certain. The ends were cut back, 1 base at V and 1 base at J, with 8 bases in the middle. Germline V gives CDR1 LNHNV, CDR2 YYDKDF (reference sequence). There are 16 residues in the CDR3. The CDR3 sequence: CATSRGTISGANVLTF. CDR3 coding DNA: TGTGCCACCAGCAGAGGGACCATATCTGGGGCCAACGTCCTGACTTTC.

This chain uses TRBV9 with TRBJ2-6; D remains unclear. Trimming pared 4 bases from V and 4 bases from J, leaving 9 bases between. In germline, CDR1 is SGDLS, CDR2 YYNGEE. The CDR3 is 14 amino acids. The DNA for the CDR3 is TGTGCCAGCAGCCCCCCGGCGGGGGCCAACGTCCTGACTTTC. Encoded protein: CASSPPAGANVLTF.

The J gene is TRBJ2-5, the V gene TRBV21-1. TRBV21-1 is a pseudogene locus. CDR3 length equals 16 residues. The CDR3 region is CASSTRSLGQLETQYF. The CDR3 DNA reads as TGTGCCAGCAGCACCCGAAGCCTAGGGCAATTAGAGACCCAGTACTTC.

CDR3 coding DNA: TGTGCCAGCAGCTTAGACAGCACGCGGGGCTATGGCTACACCTTC. Translated: CASSLDSTRGYGYTF. This chain connects TRBV5-6 to TRBJ1-2; the D gene is possibly TRBD1 (5 bases). CDR1 is SGHDT, CDR2 YYEEEE, per germline. This CDR3 is 15 amino acids long. V was clipped by 2 bases and J by 4 bases, with 15 bases between them.